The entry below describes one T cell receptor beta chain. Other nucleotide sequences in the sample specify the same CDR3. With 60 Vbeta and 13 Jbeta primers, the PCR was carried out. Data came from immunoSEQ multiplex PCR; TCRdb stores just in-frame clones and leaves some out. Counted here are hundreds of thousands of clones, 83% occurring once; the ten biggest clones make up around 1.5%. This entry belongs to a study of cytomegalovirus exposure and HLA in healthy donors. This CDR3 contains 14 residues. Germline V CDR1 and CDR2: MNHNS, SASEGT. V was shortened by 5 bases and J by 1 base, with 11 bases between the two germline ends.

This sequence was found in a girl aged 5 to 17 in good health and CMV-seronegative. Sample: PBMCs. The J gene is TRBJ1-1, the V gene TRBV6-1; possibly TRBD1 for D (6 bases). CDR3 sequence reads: CASSPQGGNTEAFF. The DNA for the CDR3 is TGTGCCAGCAGTCCACAGGGTGGGAACACTGAAGCTTTCTTT.